The 25 T cell receptor beta chains listed next were all sequenced from one sample in a study of CD4 T cells in relation to SARS-CoV-2 and coronaviruses. Profiling relied on immunoSEQ multiplex PCR, and the TCRdb table lists in-frame clones only, not all of them. In the table there are over 15,000 clones, about 80% of which are singletons. CD4+ T cells from unexposed donors were obtained before the COVID-19 pandemic (2011-2018). After ten to eleven days of culture, CD4+ T cells were isolated. These receptors have no known antigen. Sequencing used CD4+ T cells from PBMCs, cultured in vitro. The receptors were sampled from a human donor in good health.

This clone was found once. The genes are TRBV3-1 (or the pseudogene TRBV3-2) and TRBJ1-2, with D perhaps matching TRBD1 (6 bases). The CDR3 has 13 amino acids. The V and J ends lost 4 bases and 8 bases respectively, with 14 bases between them. Germline V gives CDR1 LGHDT, CDR2 YNNKEL (reference sequence). For the CDR3, the DNA is TGTGCCAGCAGCCGAAAGGGGGGATCGGGCTACACCTTC. Protein sequence: CASSRKGGSGYTF.

This rearrangement joins TRBV6-4 to TRBJ2-1, with TRBD2 identical over 13 bases. Germline values: CDR1 MRHNA, CDR2 SNTAGT. Unmatched junction bases numbered 4, after V lost 2 bases and J lost 9 bases. CDR3 length: 15 amino acids. The CDR3 is CASSDGLAGAGEQFF. CDR3 sequence (DNA): TGTGCCAGCAGTGACGGACTAGCGGGAGCGGGTGAGCAGTTCTTC.

The chain uses TRBV20-1 and TRBJ1-1, with D maybe TRBD1 (6 bases). V was shortened by 5 bases and J by 5 bases, with 9 bases between the two germline ends. The CDR3 loop spans 11 amino acids. In germline, CDR1 is DFQATT, CDR2 SNEGSKA (reference sequence). This chain's CDR3 is CSAYRDTEAFF. The CDR3 region has the DNA TGCAGTGCTTACAGGGATACTGAAGCTTTCTTT.

The rearrangement links TRBV6-5 to TRBJ1-5, with a possible D match to TRBD1 (5 bases). This CDR3 contains 15 residues. Trimming stripped 0 bases from V and 4 bases from J, with 10 bases between. Germline V gene data show CDR1 as MNHEY and CDR2 as SVGAGI. The CDR3 is CASSYSGGGNQPQHF. CDR3 in DNA: TGTGCCAGCAGTTACTCGGGGGGGGGTAATCAGCCCCAGCATTTT.

V gene TRBV3-1 (or the pseudogene TRBV3-2) combines with J gene TRBJ1-4; no definite D call. V was shortened by 2 bases and J by 2 bases, with 9 bases between the two germline ends. Germline V gene sequence: CDR1 LGHDT, CDR2 YNNKEL (reference sequence). The CDR3 extends over 15 amino acids. The CDR3, as DNA: TGTGCCAGCAGCCAATTCCGGGGTACTAATGAAAAACTGTTTTTT. It is translated as CASSQFRGTNEKLFF.

V usage is TRBV5-1 and J usage is TRBJ2-1, with 8 bases matching TRBD1. The CDR3 runs to 16 residues. V lost 4 bases, J lost 6 bases, and 12 bases stayed unmatched. The germline gives CDR1 SGHRS, CDR2 YFSETQ. The CDR3: CASSPGRDRFRNEQFF. The CDR3 DNA follows: TGCGCCAGCAGCCCAGGAAGGGACAGGTTCCGCAATGAGCAGTTCTTC. The full variable domain, with the rest looked up from reference TRBV5-1 and TRBJ2-1, is KAGVTQTPRYLIKTRGQQVTLSCSPISGHRSVSWYQQTPGQGLQFLFEYFSETQRNKGNFPGRFSGRQFSNSRSEMNVSTLELGDSALYLCASSPGRDRFRNEQFFGPGTRLTVL.

The rearrangement uses TRBV19 and TRBJ2-1; 13 bases are a match to TRBD2. Losses at the gene ends were 3 bases for V and 8 bases for J; bases not matched to a gene: 10. In germline, CDR1 is LNHDA, CDR2 SQIVND (reference sequence). The CDR3 consists of 17 residues. The CDR3 sequence: CASSINGLAGDLYEQFF. CDR3 in DNA: TGTGCCAGTAGTATCAACGGACTAGCGGGAGATCTGTATGAGCAGTTCTTC.

This clone has only a few counts. The V gene is TRBV2, the J gene TRBJ1-6; TRBD1 matches 7 bases. The V and J ends lost 6 bases and 10 bases, in that order; junction bases with no gene match: 9. This CDR3 has 14 amino acids. Germline V gene sequence: CDR1 SNHLY, CDR2 FYNNEI. The CDR3 spells CASSEGQLGSPLHF. The CDR3 DNA is TGTGCCAGCAGCGAGGGACAGCTGGGATCACCCCTCCACTTT.

This clone was detected a few times. The V gene is TRBV4-1, the J gene TRBJ2-1, with 10 bases matching TRBD2. CDR3 length: 18 amino acids. V shed 0 bases, J shed 5 bases, and the junction held 10 bases outside the gene matches. Germline loops: CDR1 MGHRA, CDR2 YSYEKL. The CDR3 coding sequence is TGCGCCAGCAGCCAAGAGGCTGCCCCTAGCGGGAGAAACAATGAGCAGTTCTTC. It codes for CASSQEAAPSGRNNEQFF.

The chain employs TRBV7-2 and TRBJ1-1; 9 nucleotides line up with TRBD1. The V gene end was trimmed by 2 bases and the J gene end by 10 bases; junction bases not matched to a gene: 8. The CDR3 is made up of 14 amino acids. Germline CDR1 and CDR2: SGHTA and FQGNSA. The CDR3 reads CASSLRDRALVAFF. In DNA form, the CDR3 reads TGTGCCAGCAGCTTACGGGACAGGGCTCTTGTAGCTTTCTTT.

This clone was seen once. The rearrangement joins TRBV7-2 to TRBJ2-7; D is ambiguous. Between the trimmed V and J ends, which lost 6 bases and 5 bases, there was a span of 14 bases. CDR1 and CDR2 (germline): SGHTA, FQGNSA. The CDR3 extends over 13 amino acids. In DNA form, the CDR3 reads TGTGCCAGCAGTTCTAGACTCGGGCACGAGCAGTACTTC. Translated: CASSSRLGHEQYF.

V and J are TRBV2 and TRBJ1-1; TRBD1 might be the D (5 bases). The CDR3 loop spans 11 amino acids. V was pared by 6 bases and J by 10 bases, with 12 bases between. Germline V lookup: CDR1 SNHLY, CDR2 FYNNEI. The CDR3 protein is CASSGRGVAFF. The CDR3 DNA reads TGTGCCAGCAGCGGACGGGGGGTAGCTTTCTTT.

The chain has TRBV6-5 and TRBJ2-7; D call uncertain. Trimming pared 8 bases from V and 3 bases from J, leaving 14 bases between. Germline loops: CDR1 MNHEY, CDR2 SVGAGI. The CDR3 extends over 13 amino acids. CDR3 sequence: CASYARLGYEQYF. The CDR3 bases are TGTGCCAGCTACGCCCGCTTAGGCTACGAGCAGTACTTC.

The chain joins TRBV5-1 to TRBJ2-3; D assignment may be TRBD1 or TRBD2 (7 bases each). The length of the CDR3 is 16 residues. The V and J ends lost 6 bases and 3 bases respectively, with 20 bases between them. Germline CDR1 and CDR2: SGHRS and YFSETQ. The CDR3 DNA reads as TGCGCCAGCAATCAAGAGGGGGCGGGAGTGACAGATACGCAGTATTTT. It yields the protein CASNQEGAGVTDTQYF.

V gene TRBV19 combines with J gene TRBJ1-2; D might be TRBD1 (5 bases). This CDR3 spans 14 amino acids. Germline V gene data show CDR1 as LNHDA and CDR2 as SQIVND (reference sequence). V was cut by 4 bases and J by 0 bases, with 9 bases left in between. The CDR3 protein is CASSNRQTNYGYTF. Written as DNA, the CDR3 is TGTGCCAGTAGTAATCGACAGACTAACTATGGCTACACCTTC.

The V call is TRBV11-2, the J call TRBJ1-1, with TRBD1 as a possible D gene (6 bases). V lost 5 bases and J 3 bases, leaving 19 bases between the germline ends. The length of the CDR3 is 16 residues. Germline V gene data show CDR1 as SGHAT and CDR2 as FQNNGV. CDR3 protein: CASSPRRGDSHTEAFF. Here the CDR3 DNA reads TGTGCCAGCAGCCCCCGAAGGGGGGACTCCCACACTGAAGCTTTCTTT.

The DNA of the CDR3 is TGTGCCAGCAGCCAGACAGGTCCGAAGACCCAGTACTTC. This encodes CASSQTGPKTQYF. This chain links TRBV6-5 with TRBJ2-5; TRBD1 is a possible D gene (6 bases). Germline values: CDR1 MNHEY, CDR2 SVGAGI. Trimming took off 6 bases at V and 6 bases at J, with 14 bases between the two ends. This CDR3 is built from 13 residues.

The CDR3 spells CASTGTDRAFF. CDR3 nucleotide sequence: TGTGCCAGCACAGGCACAGATAGGGCTTTCTTT. The V gene is TRBV28, the J gene TRBJ1-1; D uncertain. This CDR3 is built from 11 residues. CDR1 and CDR2 (germline): MDHEN, SYDVKM. The ends were cut back, 7 bases at V and 11 bases at J, with 14 bases in the middle.

The chain joins TRBV4-1 to TRBJ2-7; 7 nucleotides align to TRBD2. Trimming removed 0 bases from V and 5 bases from J; junction bases left unmatched: 7. The CDR3 has 15 residues. CDR1 is MGHRA and CDR2 is YSYEKL in the germline V gene. CDR3 sequence (DNA): TGCGCCAGCAGCCAAGAAGGCGGGAGATTCCACGAGCAGTACTTC. Translating gives CASSQEGGRFHEQYF.

V is TRBV7-2 and J is TRBJ2-5; 8 bases match TRBD2. The germline V gene has CDR1 SGHTA and CDR2 FQGNSA. The ends lost 3 bases at V and 5 bases at J; junction bases unmatched: 8. This CDR3 contains 15 residues. The CDR3 region is CASSFQSGSGETQYF. CDR3 DNA sequence: TGTGCCAGCAGCTTCCAAAGCGGGAGCGGGGAGACCCAGTACTTC.

The chain links TRBV5-1 to TRBJ2-3; D remains ambiguous. CDR3 length: 14 amino acids. The V end was cut by 4 bases, the J end by 0 bases, with 9 bases between. From germline, CDR1 is SGHRS and CDR2 YFSETQ. The CDR3 DNA is TGCGCCAGCAGCATATCCTCTAGCACAGATACGCAGTATTTT. Protein sequence: CASSISSSTDTQYF.

The V gene is TRBV10-3, the J gene TRBJ2-5; 10 bases agree with TRBD2. The V and J ends lost 6 bases and 5 bases, in that order; junction bases with no gene match: 6. Germline loops: CDR1 ENHRY, CDR2 SYGVKD. The CDR3 is made up of 14 amino acids. The CDR3 spells CAIREREGLETQYF. As DNA, the CDR3 is TGTGCCATCAGAGAGCGGGAGGGGTTGGAGACCCAGTACTTC.

The chain carries TRBV10-1 and TRBJ2-3, with D hard to call. The germline gives CDR1 WNHNN, CDR2 SYGVQD (reference sequence). V was clipped by 2 bases and J by 4 bases, with 16 bases between them. This CDR3 spans 16 amino acids. The CDR3 DNA is TGCGCCAGCAGTGAGAGTTCCGGGTTTTTGGCAGATACGCAGTATTTT. Translation: CASSESSGFLADTQYF.

This chain joins TRBV27 and TRBJ1-2; maybe TRBD1 (6 bases). The CDR3 covers 14 residues. CDR1 and CDR2 from the germline V gene are MNHEY and SMNVEV (reference sequence). Trimming shortened V by 8 bases and J by 1 base, and 14 bases separated the two germline ends. CDR3 region: CASSTGTNNYGYTF. The CDR3 DNA sequence: TGTGCCAGCTCAACCGGGACAAATAACTATGGCTACACCTTC.

The chain uses TRBV5-1 and TRBJ2-2; 9 bases match TRBD1. The CDR3 runs to 17 residues. The germline V gene encodes CDR1 SGHRS and CDR2 YFSETQ. V lost 5 bases, J lost 4 bases, and 12 bases stayed unmatched. CDR3 in amino acids: CASSRSGTGISTGELFF. DNA of the CDR3: TGCGCCAGCAGTAGAAGCGGGACAGGGATTAGCACCGGGGAGCTGTTTTTT. Full variable domain (missing parts from reference TRBV5-1 and TRBJ2-2): KAGVTQTPRYLIKTRGQQVTLSCSPISGHRSVSWYQQTPGQGLQFLFEYFSETQRNKGNFPGRFSGRQFSNSRSEMNVSTLELGDSALYLCASSRSGTGISTGELFFGEGSRLTVL.